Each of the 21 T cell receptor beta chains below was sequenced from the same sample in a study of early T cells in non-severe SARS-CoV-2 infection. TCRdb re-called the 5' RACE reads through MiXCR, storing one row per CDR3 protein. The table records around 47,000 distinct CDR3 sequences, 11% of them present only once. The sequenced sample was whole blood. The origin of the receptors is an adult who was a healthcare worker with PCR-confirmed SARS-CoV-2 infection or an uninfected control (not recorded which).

CDR3 sequence: CASSQDPGGDQPQHF. In DNA form, the CDR3 reads TGTGCCAGCAGCCAAGATCCCGGGGGCGATCAGCCCCAGCATTTT. The chain has TRBV3-1 and TRBJ1-5; D may be TRBD1 (6 bases). From germline, CDR1 is LGHDT and CDR2 YNNKEL (reference sequence). The CDR3 totals 15 residues. Trimming removed 0 bases at V and 5 bases at J, with 11 bases between.

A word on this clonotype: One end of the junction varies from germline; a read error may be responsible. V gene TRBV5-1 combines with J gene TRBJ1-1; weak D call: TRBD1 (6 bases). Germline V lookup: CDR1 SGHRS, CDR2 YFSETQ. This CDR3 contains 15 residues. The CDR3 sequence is CASSRDWSAGVAEVF. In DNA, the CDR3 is TGCGCCAGCAGCAGAGATTGGTCCGCAGGGGTGGCGGAAGTCTTT. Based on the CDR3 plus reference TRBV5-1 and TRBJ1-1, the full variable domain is KAGVTQTPRYLIKTRGQQVTLSCSPISGHRSVSWYQQTPGQGLQFLFEYFSETQRNKGNFPGRFSGRQFSNSRSEMNVSTLELGDSALYLCASSRDWSAGVAEVFGQGTRLTVV.

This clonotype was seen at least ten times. CDR3 coding DNA: TGCGCCAGCAGCTACAGGACAGATATTAATGAAGCTTTCTTT. Amino acids: CASSYRTDINEAFF. V is TRBV5-1 and J is TRBJ1-1; possible D gene TRBD1, 6 bases. CDR3 length: 14 amino acids. Per the germline V gene, CDR1 is SGHRS and CDR2 is YFSETQ. V was shortened by 3 bases and J by 7 bases, with 16 bases between the two germline ends.

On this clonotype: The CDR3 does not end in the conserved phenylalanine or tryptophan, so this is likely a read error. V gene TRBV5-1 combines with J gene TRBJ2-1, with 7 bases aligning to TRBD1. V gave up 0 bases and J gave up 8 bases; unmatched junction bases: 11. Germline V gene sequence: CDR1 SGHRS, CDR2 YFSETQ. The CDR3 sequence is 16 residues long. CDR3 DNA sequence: TGCGCCAGCAGCTTGGGGACAGGTGGGTTTGAGGATGAGCAGTTCTCC. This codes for CASSLGTGGFEDEQFS.

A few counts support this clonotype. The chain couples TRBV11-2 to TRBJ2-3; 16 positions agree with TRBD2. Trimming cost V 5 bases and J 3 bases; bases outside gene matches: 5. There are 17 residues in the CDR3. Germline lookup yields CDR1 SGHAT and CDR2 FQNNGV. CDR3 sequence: CASSPGTSGGETDTQYF. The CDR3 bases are TGTGCCAGCAGCCCGGGGACTAGCGGGGGGGAGACAGATACGCAGTATTTT.

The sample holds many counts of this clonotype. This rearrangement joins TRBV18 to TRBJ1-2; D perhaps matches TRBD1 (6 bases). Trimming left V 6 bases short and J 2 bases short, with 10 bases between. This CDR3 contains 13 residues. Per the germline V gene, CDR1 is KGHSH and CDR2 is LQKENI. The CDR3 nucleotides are TGTGCCAGCTCGGGAGGACAGAACTATGGCTACACCTTC. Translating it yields CASSGGQNYGYTF.

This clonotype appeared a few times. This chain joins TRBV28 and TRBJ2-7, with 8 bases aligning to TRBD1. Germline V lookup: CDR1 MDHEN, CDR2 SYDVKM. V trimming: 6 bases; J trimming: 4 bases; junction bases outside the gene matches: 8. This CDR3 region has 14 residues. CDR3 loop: CASSSGTGEYEQYF. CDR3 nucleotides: TGTGCCAGCAGCTCCGGGACAGGCGAATACGAGCAGTACTTC.

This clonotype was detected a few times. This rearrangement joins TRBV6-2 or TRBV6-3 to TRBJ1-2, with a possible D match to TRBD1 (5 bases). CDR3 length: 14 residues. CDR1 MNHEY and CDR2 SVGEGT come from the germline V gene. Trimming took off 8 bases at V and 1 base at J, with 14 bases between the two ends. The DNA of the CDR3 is TGTGCCAGCCCTACGCGGGGGGATAACTATGGCTACACCTTC. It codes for CASPTRGDNYGYTF.

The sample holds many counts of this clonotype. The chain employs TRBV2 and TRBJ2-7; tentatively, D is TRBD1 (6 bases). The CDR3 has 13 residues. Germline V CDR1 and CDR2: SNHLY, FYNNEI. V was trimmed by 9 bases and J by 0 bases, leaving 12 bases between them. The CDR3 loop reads CASQTGTSYEQYF. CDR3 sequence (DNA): TGTGCCAGTCAAACAGGGACCTCCTACGAGCAGTACTTC.

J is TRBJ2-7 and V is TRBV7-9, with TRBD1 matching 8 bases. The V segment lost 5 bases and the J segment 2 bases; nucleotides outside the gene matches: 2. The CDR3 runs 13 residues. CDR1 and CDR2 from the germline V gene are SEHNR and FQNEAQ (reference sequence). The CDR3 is CASSSRGPYEQYF. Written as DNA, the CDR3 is TGTGCCAGCAGCAGCAGGGGGCCCTACGAGCAGTACTTC.

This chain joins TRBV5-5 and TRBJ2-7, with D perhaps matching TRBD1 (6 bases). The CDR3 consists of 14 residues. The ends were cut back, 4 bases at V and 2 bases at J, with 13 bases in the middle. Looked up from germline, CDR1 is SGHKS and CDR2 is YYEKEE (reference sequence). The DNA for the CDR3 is TGTGCCAGCAGCCTTCGACAGGCTACCTACGAGCAGTACTTC. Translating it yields CASSLRQATYEQYF.

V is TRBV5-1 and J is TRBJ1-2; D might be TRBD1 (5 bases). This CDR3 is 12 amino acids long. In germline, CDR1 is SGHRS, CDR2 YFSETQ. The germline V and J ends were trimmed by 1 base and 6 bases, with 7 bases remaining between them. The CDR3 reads CASSLMGDGYTF. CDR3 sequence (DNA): TGCGCCAGCAGCTTGATGGGGGATGGCTACACCTTC.

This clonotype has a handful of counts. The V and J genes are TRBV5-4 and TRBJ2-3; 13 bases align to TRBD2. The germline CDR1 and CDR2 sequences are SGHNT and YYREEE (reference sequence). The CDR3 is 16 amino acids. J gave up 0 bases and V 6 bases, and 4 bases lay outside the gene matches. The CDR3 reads CASTTSGGGSTDTQYF. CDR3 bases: TGTGCCAGCACCACTAGCGGGGGGGGGAGCACAGATACGCAGTATTTT.

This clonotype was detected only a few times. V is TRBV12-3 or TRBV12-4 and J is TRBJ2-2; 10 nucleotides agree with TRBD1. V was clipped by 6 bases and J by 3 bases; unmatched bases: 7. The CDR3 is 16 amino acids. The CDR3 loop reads CASSSGQGVHTGELFF. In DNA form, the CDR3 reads TGTGCCAGCAGCTCCGGACAGGGGGTTCACACCGGGGAGCTGTTTTTT.

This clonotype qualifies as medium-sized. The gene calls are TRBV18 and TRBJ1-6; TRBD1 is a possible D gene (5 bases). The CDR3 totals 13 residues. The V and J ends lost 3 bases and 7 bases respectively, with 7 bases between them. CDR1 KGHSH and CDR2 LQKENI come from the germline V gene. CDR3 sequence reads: CASSPNRNSPLHF. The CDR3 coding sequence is TGTGCCAGCTCACCCAACAGGAATTCACCCCTCCACTTT.

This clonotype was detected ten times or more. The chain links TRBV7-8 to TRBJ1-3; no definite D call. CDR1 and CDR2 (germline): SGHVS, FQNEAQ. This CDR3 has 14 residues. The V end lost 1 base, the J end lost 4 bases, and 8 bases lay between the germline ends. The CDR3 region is CASSLGGLGNTIYF. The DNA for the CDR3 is TGTGCCAGCAGCTTAGGTGGACTCGGAAACACCATATATTTT.

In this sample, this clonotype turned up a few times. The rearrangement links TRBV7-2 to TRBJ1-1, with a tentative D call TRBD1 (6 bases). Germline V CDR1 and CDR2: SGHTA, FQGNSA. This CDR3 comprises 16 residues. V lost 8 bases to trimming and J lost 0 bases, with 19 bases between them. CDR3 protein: CASGRVRGYLNTEAFF. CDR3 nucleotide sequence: TGTGCCAGCGGTCGTGTCAGGGGCTACCTGAACACTGAAGCTTTCTTT.

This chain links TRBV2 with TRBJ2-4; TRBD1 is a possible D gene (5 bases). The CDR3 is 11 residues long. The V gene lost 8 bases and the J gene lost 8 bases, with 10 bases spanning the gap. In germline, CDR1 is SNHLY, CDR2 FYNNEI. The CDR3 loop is CASGRVDIQYF. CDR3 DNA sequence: TGTGCCAGCGGCAGGGTGGACATTCAGTACTTC.

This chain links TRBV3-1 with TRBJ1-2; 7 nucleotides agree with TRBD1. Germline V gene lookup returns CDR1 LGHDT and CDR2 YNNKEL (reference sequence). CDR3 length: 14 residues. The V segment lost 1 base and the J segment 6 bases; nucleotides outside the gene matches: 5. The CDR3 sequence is CASSQAGTDHGYTF. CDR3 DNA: TGTGCCAGCAGCCAAGCAGGGACAGATCATGGCTACACCTTC.

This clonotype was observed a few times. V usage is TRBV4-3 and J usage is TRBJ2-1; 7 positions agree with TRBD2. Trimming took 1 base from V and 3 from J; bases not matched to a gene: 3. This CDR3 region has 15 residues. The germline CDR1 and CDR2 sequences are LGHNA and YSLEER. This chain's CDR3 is CASSQVGGGYNEQFF. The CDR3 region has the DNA TGCGCCAGCAGCCAAGTCGGCGGGGGCTACAATGAGCAGTTCTTC.

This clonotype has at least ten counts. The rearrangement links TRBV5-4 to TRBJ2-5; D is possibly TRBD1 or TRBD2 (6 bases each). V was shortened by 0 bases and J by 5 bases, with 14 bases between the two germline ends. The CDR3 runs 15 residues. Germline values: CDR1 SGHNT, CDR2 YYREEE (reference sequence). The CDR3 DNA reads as TGTGCCAGCAGCTTGGGATTAGGGGGAGGCGAGACCCAGTACTTC. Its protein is CASSLGLGGGETQYF.